Listed below are T cell receptor beta chains from one sample, sequenced in a study of T-cell reconstitution after alpha-beta-depleted transplantation in children. TCRdb reprocessed the PCR reads via MiXCR and lists one record per CDR3 protein. The sample includes about 460,000 distinct CDR3 sequences, approximately 12% of them seen just once. The sample in question was PBMCs from the stem cell graft donor, obtained from the stem cell graft. All receptors derive from a human donor who donated a stem cell graft to a child with combined immunodeficiency. CDR3s include the opening cysteine and the closing phenylalanine or tryptophan. D genes are given only for firm matches. Clone size is shown for a subset of rows, as once, few, many or a class of expanded clone.

D gene,J gene,clone size,V gene,CDR3 protein,CDR3 DNA
NA,TRBJ2-1,NA,TRBV24-1,CATSEETGYNEQFF,TGTGCCACCAGTGAGGAAACAGGGTACAATGAGCAGTTCTTC
NA,TRBJ2-5,many,TRBV29-1,CSGVDIAVQETQYF,TGCAGCGGCGTGGATATAGCGGTCCAAGAGACCCAGTACTTC
TRBD1,TRBJ2-7,NA,TRBV18,CASSSDRASYEQYF,TGTGCCAGCTCTTCGGACAGGGCCTCCTACGAGCAGTACTTC
NA,TRBJ2-7,few,TRBV3-1,CASSPKVSPTYEQYF,TGTGCCAGCAGCCCCAAGGTCTCACCAACTTACGAGCAGTACTTC
TRBD2,TRBJ2-2,NA,TRBV12-3/TRBV12-4,CASSLFVGTSDNTGELFF,TGTGCCAGCAGTTTATTCGTCGGGACTAGCGATAACACCGGGGAGCTGTTTTTT
NA,TRBJ2-7,many,TRBV5-1,CASSLRDPNEQYF,TGCGCCAGCAGCTTGAGAGATCCCAACGAGCAGTACTTC
NA,TRBJ2-6,few,TRBV4-3,CASSQTYSGANVLTF,TGCGCCAGCAGCCAAACATACTCTGGGGCCAACGTCCTGACTTTC
TRBD2,TRBJ2-3,few,TRBV6-2/TRBV6-3,CASNLLASDTQYF,TGTGCCAGCAATCTACTAGCGTCCGATACGCAGTATTTT
TRBD1,TRBJ2-1,few,TRBV4-1,CASSHIYRGGPYNEQFF,TGCGCCAGCAGCCACATTTACAGGGGCGGCCCCTACAATGAGCAGTTCTTC
NA,TRBJ2-1,NA,TRBV6-1,CASGNRVEQFF,TGTGCCAGCGGCAACAGGGTTGAGCAGTTCTTC
NA,TRBJ2-2,many,TRBV12-3/TRBV12-4,CASSLYGGELFF,TGTGCCAGCAGTTTATATGGCGGGGAGCTGTTTTTT
TRBD1,TRBJ1-2,NA,TRBV6-2/TRBV6-3,CASSNQRDRHNYGYTF,TGTGCCAGCAGCAACCAACGGGACAGACATAACTATGGCTACACCTTC
NA,TRBJ2-3,NA,TRBV5-6,CASSLIQTSDTQYF,TGTGCCAGCAGCTTGATACAGACCTCAGATACGCAGTATTTT
NA,TRBJ2-7,many,TRBV12-3/TRBV12-4,CASSFAGSEQYF,TGTGCCAGCAGTTTCGCGGGTTCCGAGCAGTACTTC
NA,TRBJ2-1,NA,TRBV6-2/TRBV6-3,CASSYLRSGSYNEQFF,TGTGCCAGCAGTTACCTTAGGTCCGGCTCCTACAATGAGCAGTTCTTC
TRBD2,TRBJ2-4,NA,TRBV3-1,CASSLTGEGDIQYF,TGTGCCAGCAGCCTCACCGGGGAGGGCGACATTCAGTACTTC
NA,TRBJ2-1,many,TRBV11-2,CASSFRTLPYNEQFF,TGTGCCAGCAGTTTTAGGACATTGCCCTACAATGAGCAGTTCTTC
TRBD2,TRBJ2-1,NA,TRBV24-1,CATSDGTSGIYNEQFF,TGTGCCACCAGTGATGGGACTAGCGGGATCTACAATGAGCAGTTCTTC
NA,TRBJ2-3,NA,TRBV30,CAWSGTSDTQYF,TGTGCCTGGAGTGGGACGTCAGATACGCAGTATTTT
NA,TRBJ2-5,few,TRBV20-1,CSAGDFQETQYF,TGCAGTGCAGGGGACTTCCAAGAGACCCAGTACTTC
TRBD2,TRBJ2-1,few,TRBV12-3/TRBV12-4,CASTPSGGAYNEQFF,TGTGCCAGCACCCCTAGCGGGGGAGCATACAATGAGCAGTTCTTC
NA,TRBJ2-3,many,TRBV29-1,CSVEDGATDTQYF,TGCAGCGTTGAAGACGGGGCCACAGATACGCAGTATTTT
TRBD1,TRBJ1-2,NA,TRBV7-2,CASSPTGIYGYTF,TGTGCCAGCAGCCCGACAGGGATCTATGGCTACACCTTC
NA,TRBJ2-7,many,TRBV12-3/TRBV12-4,CASSLALAYEQYF,TGTGCCAGCAGTTTAGCGTTAGCTTACGAGCAGTACTTC
TRBD1,TRBJ2-7,few,TRBV30,CAWSPGGTGQYEQYF,TGTGCCTGGAGCCCCGGCGGGACAGGGCAATACGAGCAGTACTTC
NA,TRBJ2-6,many,TRBV6-2/TRBV6-3,CASTLRLIGQGLISGANVLTF,TGTGCCAGCACCCTTAGGCTGATTGGGCAGGGCCTAATATCTGGGGCCAACGTCCTGACTTTC
TRBD1,TRBJ1-1,NA,TRBV24-1,CATRQTGARDTEAFF,TGTGCCACCAGGCAAACAGGGGCCAGGGACACTGAAGCTTTCTTT
NA,TRBJ1-1,NA,TRBV12-3/TRBV12-4,CASTRSGRQGEAFF,TGTGCCAGCACTAGATCAGGGCGCCAGGGTGAAGCTTTCTTT
NA,TRBJ2-7,few,TRBV7-9,CASSPRTGLPREQYF,TGTGCCAGCAGCCCAAGAACAGGCCTACCGAGGGAGCAGTACTTC
NA,TRBJ1-5,few,TRBV12-3/TRBV12-4,CASSFPDRGAQHF,TGTGCCAGCAGCTTCCCTGACCGCGGAGCCCAGCATTTT
NA,TRBJ2-1,many,TRBV29-1,CSVEPRSHNEQFF,TGCAGCGTTGAACCCCGAAGCCACAATGAGCAGTTCTTC
NA,TRBJ1-6,few,TRBV25-1,CASSDGPFLHF,TGTGCCAGCAGTGACGGCCCCTTCCTCCACTTT
NA,TRBJ2-7,NA,TRBV6-2/TRBV6-3,CASSSTAGLGSYGNNEQYF,TGTGCCAGCAGTTCCACGGCGGGGTTAGGATCATATGGTAATAACGAGCAGTACTTC
TRBD2,TRBJ2-1,NA,TRBV29-1,CSSIGLAGNNEQFF,TGCAGCAGCATAGGACTAGCGGGGAACAATGAGCAGTTCTTC
NA,TRBJ2-2,many,TRBV12-3/TRBV12-4,CASSPSRELFF,TGTGCCAGCAGCCCCTCCCGGGAGCTGTTTTTT